Sequencing of this T cell receptor (beta chain) was carried out in a study of T cell repertoires in cytomegalovirus infection (dated by TCRdb to the late 2010s). Background on the whole study: The HLA type of each donor mattered for the analysis, because public TCR beta signatures pointed to carriage of CMV infection along with the matching HLA type. Summary of the overall study and its limitations: The ex vivo response was dominated by HLA-C-restricted CMV-specific TCR beta clonotypes, which also provided the single most frequent clonotype in two of eight donors. In both this cohort and an independent cohort of under 450 donors, the cumulative frequency of public TCR beta family members distinguished carriers of CMV infection plus the relevant HLA type.

Between the V and J ends, shortened by 7 bases and 4 bases respectively, the junction contains 17 bases. Including cysteine and phenylalanine, the CDR3 has 14 amino acids. The kept DNA is CDR3 alone, 42 bases in frame from the first base. Based on the germline V gene, the CDR1 and CDR2 sequences are SGHRS and YFSETQ. TCRdb records Illumina HiSeq 1500 as the sequencer. TCRdb reworked the public reads: Q25 trimming with fastp, MiXCR clone assembly, productive beta chains retained. Each CDR3 protein gets just one entry, which takes the most common genes and DNA from the rows behind it. This sample holds about 260,000 distinct CDR3 sequences; around 13% were observed only once. Of the sample, around 9% falls within the top ten clones. For this clonotype: No antigen is known for it. Within one base of it there is no much larger clone, and no base qualities were kept.

The rearranged segments are TRBV5-1 and TRBJ1-1; a tentative D match to TRBD1 spans 5 bases. Sequencing was done on a sample of PBMCs. The clonotype originates from a human donor in good health (CMV status not recorded). Some clones in this sample may be carry-over from other donors' samples. The sequenced DNA: TGCGCCAGCGATGATGGGGGTGAGGCCACTGAAGCTTTCTTT. It encodes CASDDGGEATEAFF.